A selection of T cell receptor beta chains follows, all from one sample in a study of T cell responses to AZD1222 COVID-19 vaccine. Data came from immunoSEQ multiplex PCR; TCRdb stores just in-frame clones and leaves some out. The table has about 210,000 clones, 94% seen once. The material sequenced was peripheral blood, taken 28 days after the second dose of the MenACWY control vaccine. Receptors originate from an adult who received the MenACWY meningococcal vaccine as a control. Each CDR3 is given with its conserved first and last residue.

j_call v_call cdr3_length cdr3_aa
TRBJ2-7 TRBV3-1/TRBV3-2 12 CASSQPPYEQYF
TRBJ2-1 TRBV2 15 CASTRGTSGRPEQFF
TRBJ1-2 TRBV21-1 17 CASSKGTGVILGYGYTF
TRBJ2-5 TRBV10-3 12 CAISESSETQYF
TRBJ1-5 TRBV9 15 CASSVEGQGNQPQHF
TRBJ1-2 TRBV6-2/TRBV6-3 17 CASSYPPRGYANYGYTF
TRBJ2-7 TRBV5-1 17 CASSLALAGGPIYEQYF
TRBJ2-2 TRBV10-2 16 CASSERAGMNTGELFF
TRBJ2-2 TRBV18 15 CASSPLSHGSGELFF
TRBJ1-5 TRBV30 13 CAWSEGSNQPQHF